This T cell receptor beta chain was profiled in a study of T-cell memory formation after mild COVID-19. The V gene lost 4 bases and the J gene lost 5 bases, with 17 bases spanning the gap. CDR1 and CDR2 from the germline V gene are SEHNR and FQNEAQ (reference sequence). The CDR3 is made up of 15 amino acids. Findings and caveats of the study: Most CD4+ clones that shrank were in CM and EM, while CD8+ ones turned up in EMRA. SARS-CoV-2 specificity was not confirmed for second-wave clones peaking on day 37.

Via MiXCR, TCRdb re-called the 5' RACE reads, giving one row per CDR3 protein. The profile shows about 110,000 distinct CDR3 sequences, about a sixth of them singletons. This clonotype was observed a handful of times. Antigen specificity is unknown. The V and J genes are TRBV7-9 and TRBJ2-5; D could derive from TRBD1 or TRBD2 (6 bases each). The sequence derives from a man in his late teens or twenties who had mild COVID-19 (a few samples of this study predate the infection). Cell type and time point are not known. Sequences were obtained from PBMCs or a T cell subset sorted from them (not recorded which). The CDR3 DNA reads TGTGCCAGCAGCTCCCAAAGGGGGGCCGGGGAGACCCAGTACTTC. Translated, it gives CASSSQRGAGETQYF.